This TCR beta chain was found in a study of blood T cell repertoires in COVID-19. Across over 20 US areas, participants ranged in age from 18 to 89 years. Generated by immunoSEQ multiplex PCR, the TCRdb table keeps only in-frame clones and is missing some. Among roughly 200,000 clones listed, 75% to 90% were seen once. After removal of 10 bases from V and 4 bases from J, the junction contained 4 bases not matched to a gene. CDR1 and CDR2 (germline): MNHEY, SVGAGI. This CDR3 has 12 residues. The specimen was PBMCs or T cells enriched from blood (not recorded which). The V gene is TRBV6-5, the J gene TRBJ2-1, with 7 positions matching TRBD1. The TCR originated in a man aged 35 to 55 who had recovered from COVID-19. The CDR3 bases are TGTGCCATCAGGGACAGATACAATGAGCAGTTCTTC. Its protein is CAIRDRYNEQFF.